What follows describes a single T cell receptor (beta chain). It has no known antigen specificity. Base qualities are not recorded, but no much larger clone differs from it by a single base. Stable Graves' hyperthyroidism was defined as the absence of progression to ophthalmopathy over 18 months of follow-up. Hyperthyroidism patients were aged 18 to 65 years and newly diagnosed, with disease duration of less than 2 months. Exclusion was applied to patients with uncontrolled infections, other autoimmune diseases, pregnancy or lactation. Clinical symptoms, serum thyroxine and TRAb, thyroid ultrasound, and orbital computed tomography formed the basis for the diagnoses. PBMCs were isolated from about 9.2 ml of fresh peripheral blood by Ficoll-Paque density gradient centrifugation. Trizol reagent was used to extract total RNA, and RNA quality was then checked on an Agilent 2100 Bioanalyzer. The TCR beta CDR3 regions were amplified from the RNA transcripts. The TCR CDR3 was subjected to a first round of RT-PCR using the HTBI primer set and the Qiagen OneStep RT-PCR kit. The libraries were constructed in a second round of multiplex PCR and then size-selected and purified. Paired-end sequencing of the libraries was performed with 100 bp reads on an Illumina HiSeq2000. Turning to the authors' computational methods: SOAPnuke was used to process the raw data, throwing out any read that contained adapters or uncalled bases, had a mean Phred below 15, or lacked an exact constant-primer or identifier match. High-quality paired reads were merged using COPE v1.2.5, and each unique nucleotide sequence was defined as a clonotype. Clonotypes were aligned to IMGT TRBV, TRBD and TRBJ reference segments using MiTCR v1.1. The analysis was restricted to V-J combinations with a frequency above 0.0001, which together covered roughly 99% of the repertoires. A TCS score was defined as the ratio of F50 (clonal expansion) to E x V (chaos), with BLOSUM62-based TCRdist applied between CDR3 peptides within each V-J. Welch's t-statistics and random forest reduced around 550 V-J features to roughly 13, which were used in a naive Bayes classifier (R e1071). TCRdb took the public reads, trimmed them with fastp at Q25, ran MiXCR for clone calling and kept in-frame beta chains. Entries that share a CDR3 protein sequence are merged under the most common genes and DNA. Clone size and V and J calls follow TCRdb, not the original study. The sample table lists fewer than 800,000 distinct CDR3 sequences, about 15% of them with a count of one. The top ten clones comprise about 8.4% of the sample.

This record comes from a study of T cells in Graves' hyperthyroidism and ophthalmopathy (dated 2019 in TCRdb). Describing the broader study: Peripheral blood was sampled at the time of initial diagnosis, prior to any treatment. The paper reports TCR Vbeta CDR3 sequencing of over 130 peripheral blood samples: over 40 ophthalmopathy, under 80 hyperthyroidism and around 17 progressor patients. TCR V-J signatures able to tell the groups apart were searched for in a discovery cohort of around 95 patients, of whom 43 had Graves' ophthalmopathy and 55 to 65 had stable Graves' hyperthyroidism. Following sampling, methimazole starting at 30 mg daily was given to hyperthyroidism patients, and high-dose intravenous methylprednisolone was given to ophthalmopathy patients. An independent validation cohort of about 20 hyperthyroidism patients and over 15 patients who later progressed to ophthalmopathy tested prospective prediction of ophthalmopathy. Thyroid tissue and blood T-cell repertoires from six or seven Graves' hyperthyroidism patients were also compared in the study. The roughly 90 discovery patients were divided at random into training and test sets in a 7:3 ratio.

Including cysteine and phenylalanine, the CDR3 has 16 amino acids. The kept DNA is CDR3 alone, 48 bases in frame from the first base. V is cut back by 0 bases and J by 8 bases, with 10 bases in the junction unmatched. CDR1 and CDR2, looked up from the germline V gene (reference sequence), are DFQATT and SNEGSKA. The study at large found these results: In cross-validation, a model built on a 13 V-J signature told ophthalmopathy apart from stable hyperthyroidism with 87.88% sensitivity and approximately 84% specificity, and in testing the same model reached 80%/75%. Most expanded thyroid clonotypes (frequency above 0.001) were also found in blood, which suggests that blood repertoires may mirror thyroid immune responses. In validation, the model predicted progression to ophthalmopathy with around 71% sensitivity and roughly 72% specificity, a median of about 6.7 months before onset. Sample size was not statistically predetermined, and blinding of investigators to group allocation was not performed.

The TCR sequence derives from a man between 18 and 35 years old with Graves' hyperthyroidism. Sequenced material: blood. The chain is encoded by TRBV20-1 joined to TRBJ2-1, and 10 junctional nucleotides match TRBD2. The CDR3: CSARDWGLAGAYEQFF. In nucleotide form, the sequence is TGCAGTGCTAGAGATTGGGGGCTAGCGGGAGCCTATGAGCAGTTCTTC.